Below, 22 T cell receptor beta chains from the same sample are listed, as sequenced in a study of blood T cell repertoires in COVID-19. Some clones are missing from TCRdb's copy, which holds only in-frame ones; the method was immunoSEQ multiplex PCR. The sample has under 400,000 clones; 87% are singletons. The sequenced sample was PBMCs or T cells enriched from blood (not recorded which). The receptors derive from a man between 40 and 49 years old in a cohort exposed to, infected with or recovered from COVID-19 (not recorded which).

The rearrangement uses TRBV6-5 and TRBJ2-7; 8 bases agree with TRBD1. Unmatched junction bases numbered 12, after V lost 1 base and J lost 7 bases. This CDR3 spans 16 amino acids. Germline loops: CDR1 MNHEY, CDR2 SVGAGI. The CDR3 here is CASSYYAGQGKREQYF. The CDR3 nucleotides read TGTGCCAGCAGTTACTACGCCGGACAGGGAAAACGGGAGCAGTACTTC.

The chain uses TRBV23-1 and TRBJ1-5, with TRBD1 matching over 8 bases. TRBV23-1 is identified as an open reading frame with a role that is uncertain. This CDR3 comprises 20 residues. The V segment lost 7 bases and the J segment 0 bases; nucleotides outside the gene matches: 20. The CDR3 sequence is CASTNKFRGPSFLSNQPQHF. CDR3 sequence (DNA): TGCGCCAGCACCAACAAATTCAGGGGGCCTTCTTTCCTTAGCAATCAGCCCCAGCATTTT.

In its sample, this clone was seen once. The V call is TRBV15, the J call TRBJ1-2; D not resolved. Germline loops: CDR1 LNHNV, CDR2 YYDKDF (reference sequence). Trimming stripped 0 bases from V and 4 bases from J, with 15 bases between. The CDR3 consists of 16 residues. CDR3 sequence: CATSRDMRRQFYGYTF. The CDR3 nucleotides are TGTGCCACCAGCAGAGATATGCGGCGGCAATTCTATGGCTACACCTTC.

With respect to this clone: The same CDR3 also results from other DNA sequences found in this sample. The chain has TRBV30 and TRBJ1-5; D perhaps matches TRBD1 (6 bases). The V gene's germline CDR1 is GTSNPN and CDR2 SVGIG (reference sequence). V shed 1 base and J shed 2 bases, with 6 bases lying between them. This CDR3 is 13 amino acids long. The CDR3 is CAWSGQGNQPQHF. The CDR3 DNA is TGTGCCTGGAGTGGACAGGGCAATCAGCCCCAGCATTTT. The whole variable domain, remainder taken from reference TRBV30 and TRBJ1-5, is SQTIHQWPATLVQPVGSPLSLECTVEGTSNPNLYWYRQAAGRGLQLLFYSVGIGQISSEVPQNLSASRPQDRQFILSSKKLLLSDSGFYLCAWSGQGNQPQHFGDGTRLSIL.

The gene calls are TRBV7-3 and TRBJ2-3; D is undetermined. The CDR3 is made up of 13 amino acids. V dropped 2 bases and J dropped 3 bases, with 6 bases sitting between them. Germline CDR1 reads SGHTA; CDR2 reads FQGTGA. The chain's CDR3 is CASSLVRTDTQYF. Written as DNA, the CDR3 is TGTGCCAGCAGCTTAGTCAGGACAGATACGCAGTATTTT.

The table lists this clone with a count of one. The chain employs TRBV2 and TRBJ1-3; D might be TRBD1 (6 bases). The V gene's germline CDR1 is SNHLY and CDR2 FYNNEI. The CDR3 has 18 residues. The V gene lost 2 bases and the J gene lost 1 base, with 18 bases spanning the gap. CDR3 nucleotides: TGTGCCAGCAGTGAATACGGAGTGGTAGGGGGTTCTGGAAACACCATATATTTT. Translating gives CASSEYGVVGGSGNTIYF.

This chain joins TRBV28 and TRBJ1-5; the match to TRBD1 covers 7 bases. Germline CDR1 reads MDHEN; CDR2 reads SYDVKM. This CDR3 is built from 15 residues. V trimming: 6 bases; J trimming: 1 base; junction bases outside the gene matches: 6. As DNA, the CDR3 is TGTGCCAGCAGCCCCTCGACAGGGAGCAATCAGCCCCAGCATTTT. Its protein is CASSPSTGSNQPQHF.

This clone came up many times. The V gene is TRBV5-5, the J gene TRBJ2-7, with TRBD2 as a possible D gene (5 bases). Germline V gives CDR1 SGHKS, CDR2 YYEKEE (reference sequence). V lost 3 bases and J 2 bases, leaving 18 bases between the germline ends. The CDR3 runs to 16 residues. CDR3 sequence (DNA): TGTGCCAGCAGCTATATGAGCGGACTGACCGCCTACGAGCAGTACTTC. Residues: CASSYMSGLTAYEQYF.

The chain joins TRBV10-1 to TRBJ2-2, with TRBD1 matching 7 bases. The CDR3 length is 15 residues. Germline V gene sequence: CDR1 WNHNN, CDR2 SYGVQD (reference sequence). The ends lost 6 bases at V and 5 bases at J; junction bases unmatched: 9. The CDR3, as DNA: TGCGCCAGCAGCCCTAGGACAGGAGTTACCGGGGAGCTGTTTTTT. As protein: CASSPRTGVTGELFF.

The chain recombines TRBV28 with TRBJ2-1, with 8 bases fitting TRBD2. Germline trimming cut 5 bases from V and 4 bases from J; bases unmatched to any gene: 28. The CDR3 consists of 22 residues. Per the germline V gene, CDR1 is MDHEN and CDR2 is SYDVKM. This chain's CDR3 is CASSPNRGASRGGRLGYNEQFF. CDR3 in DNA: TGTGCCAGCAGTCCCAATCGGGGGGCCTCACGAGGCGGGAGGTTGGGGTACAATGAGCAGTTCTTC.

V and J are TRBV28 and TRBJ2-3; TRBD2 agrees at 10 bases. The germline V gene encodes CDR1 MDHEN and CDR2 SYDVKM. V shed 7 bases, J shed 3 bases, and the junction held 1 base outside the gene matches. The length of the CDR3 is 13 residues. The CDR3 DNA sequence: TGTGCCAGCACTAGCGGGAGTACAGATACGCAGTATTTT. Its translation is CASTSGSTDTQYF.

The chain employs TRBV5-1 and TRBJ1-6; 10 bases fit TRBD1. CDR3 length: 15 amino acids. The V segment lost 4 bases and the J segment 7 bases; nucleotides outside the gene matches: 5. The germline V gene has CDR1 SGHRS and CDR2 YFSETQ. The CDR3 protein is CASSRDRGENSPLHF. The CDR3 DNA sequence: TGCGCCAGCAGCAGGGACAGGGGAGAGAATTCACCCCTCCACTTT.

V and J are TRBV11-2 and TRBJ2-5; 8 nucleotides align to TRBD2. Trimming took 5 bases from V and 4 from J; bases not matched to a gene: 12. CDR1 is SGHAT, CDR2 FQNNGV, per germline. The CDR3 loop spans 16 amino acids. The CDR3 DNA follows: TGTGCCAGCAGCGAACACGCGCGGGAGGTCGGAGAGACCCAGTACTTC. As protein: CASSEHAREVGETQYF.

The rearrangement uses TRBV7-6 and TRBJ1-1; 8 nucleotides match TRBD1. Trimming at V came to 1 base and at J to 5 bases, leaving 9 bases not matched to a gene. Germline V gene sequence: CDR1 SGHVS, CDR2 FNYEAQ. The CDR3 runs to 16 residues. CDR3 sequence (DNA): TGTGCCAGCAGCTTAGTTCCCAGGGGGCTATTTACTGAAGCTTTCTTT. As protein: CASSLVPRGLFTEAFF.

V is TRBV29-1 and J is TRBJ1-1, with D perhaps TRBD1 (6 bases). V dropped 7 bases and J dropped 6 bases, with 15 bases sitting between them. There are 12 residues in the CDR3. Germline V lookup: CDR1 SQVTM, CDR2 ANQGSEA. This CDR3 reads CSGQAGVAEAFF. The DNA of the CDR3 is TGCAGCGGACAGGCCGGTGTCGCTGAAGCTTTCTTT.

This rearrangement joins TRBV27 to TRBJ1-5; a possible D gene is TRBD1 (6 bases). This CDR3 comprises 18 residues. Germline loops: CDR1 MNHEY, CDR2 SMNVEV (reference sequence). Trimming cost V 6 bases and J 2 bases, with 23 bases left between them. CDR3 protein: CASSPWRGAEVGNQPQHF. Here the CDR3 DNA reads TGTGCCAGCAGCCCGTGGCGGGGGGCGGAGGTGGGCAATCAGCCCCAGCATTTT.

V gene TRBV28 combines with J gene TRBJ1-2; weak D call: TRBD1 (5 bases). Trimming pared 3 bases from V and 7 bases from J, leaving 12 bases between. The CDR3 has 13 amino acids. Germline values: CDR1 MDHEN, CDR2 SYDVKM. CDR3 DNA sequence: TGTGCCAGCAGTTTGGGGCCCCGGGTTGGCTACACCTTC. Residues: CASSLGPRVGYTF.

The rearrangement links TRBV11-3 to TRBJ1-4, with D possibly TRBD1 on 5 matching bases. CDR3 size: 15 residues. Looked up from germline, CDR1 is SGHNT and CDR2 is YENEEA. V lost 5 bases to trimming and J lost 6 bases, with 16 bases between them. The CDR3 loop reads CASSTHPGGDEKLFF. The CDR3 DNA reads TGTGCCAGCAGCACCCATCCCGGAGGGGATGAAAAACTGTTTTTT.

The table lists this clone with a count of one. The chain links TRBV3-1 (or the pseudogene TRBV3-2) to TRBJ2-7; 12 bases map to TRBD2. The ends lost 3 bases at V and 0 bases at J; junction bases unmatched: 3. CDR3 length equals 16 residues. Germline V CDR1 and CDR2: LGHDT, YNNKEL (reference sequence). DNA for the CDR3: TGTGCCAGCAGCCATAGGACTAGCGGGAACTCCTACGAGCAGTACTTC. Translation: CASSHRTSGNSYEQYF.

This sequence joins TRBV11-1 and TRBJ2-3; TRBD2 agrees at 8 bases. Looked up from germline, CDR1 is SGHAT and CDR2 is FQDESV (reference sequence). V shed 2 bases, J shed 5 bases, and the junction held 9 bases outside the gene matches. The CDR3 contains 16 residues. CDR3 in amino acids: CASSLWQAGEVDTQYF. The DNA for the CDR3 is TGTGCCAGCAGCTTATGGCAAGCGGGAGAGGTAGATACGCAGTATTTT.

The CDR3 region has the DNA TGTGCCAGTAGTAGTGTTGGACTAGCGGGACCCTCGACAATCACAGATACGCAGTATTTT. Its protein is CASSSVGLAGPSTITDTQYF. The J gene is TRBJ2-3, the V gene TRBV19, with 12 bases matching TRBD2. This CDR3 has 20 amino acids. Germline-derived CDR1 and CDR2 are LNHDA and SQIVND (reference sequence). The J segment lost 2 bases and the V segment lost 4 bases, leaving 16 bases of the junction unmatched.

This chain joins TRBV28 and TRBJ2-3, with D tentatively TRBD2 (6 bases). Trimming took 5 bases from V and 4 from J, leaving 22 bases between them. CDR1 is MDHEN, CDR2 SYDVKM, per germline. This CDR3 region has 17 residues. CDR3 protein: CASSPAPGRGTADTQYF. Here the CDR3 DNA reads TGTGCCAGCAGTCCGGCCCCGGGGCGCGGGACCGCAGATACGCAGTATTTT.